The 25 T cell receptor beta chains below were found in one sample sequenced in a study of Tregs in tolerant kidney transplant recipients. Sequencing was performed with immunoSEQ multiplex PCR; in TCRdb, only in-frame clones are kept and a portion is missing. Its listing shows 30,000 to 40,000 clones. Related graft donors supplied nonmyeloablative bone marrow transplants, and mixed chimerism was transient. The sample consisted of CD4+ T cells from blood (PBMCs), taken 24 months after the transplant. Receptors originate from a human patient who received a combined kidney and bone marrow transplant. Some T cells may trace back to the graft donor.

A remark on this clone: The read terminates 3 residues ahead of where the CDR3 ends, so the germline J gene completes it. This chain joins TRBV7-9 and TRBJ2-7; D is uncertain. V lost 1 base and J lost 3, with 10 bases in between. Germline V gene lookup returns CDR1 SEHNR and CDR2 FQNEAQ (reference sequence). The length of the CDR3 is 14 residues. The CDR3: CASSLDVSRYEQYF. CDR3 bases read: TGTGCCAGCAGCTTAGATGTATCGCGCTACGAG.

A remark on this clone: The CDR3 extends 3 residues past the end of the read, so its final part is completed from the germline J gene. This chain joins TRBV19 and TRBJ2-7; 10 bases fit TRBD1. V dropped 3 bases and J dropped 5; count of bases not matched to a gene: 7. CDR3 length: 15 amino acids. The germline V gene encodes CDR1 LNHDA and CDR2 SQIVND (reference sequence). This chain's CDR3 is CASSIQGTGDNEQYF. CDR3 bases read: TGTGCCAGTAGTATTCAAGGGACAGGGGACAACGAG.

A word on this clone: The read ends 3 residues shy of where the CDR3 ends; the end is completed using the germline J gene. The chain combines TRBV20-1 with TRBJ1-6; the D is unclear. The CDR3 is 12 amino acids. Between the trimmed V and J ends, which lost 0 bases and 9 bases, there was a span of 6 bases. Per germline, CDR1 DFQATT and CDR2 SNEGSKA (reference sequence). The CDR3 bases that were read are TGCAGTGCTAGAGATGGTAGTTCACCC. It translates to CSARDGSSP. The CDR3 as a whole reads CSARDGSSPLHF.

Note on this clone: The DNA ends 3 residues before the CDR3 does, and the rest of the CDR3 is filled in from the germline J gene. The genes are TRBV20-1 and TRBJ2-7; TRBD1 or TRBD2 may be the D gene (6 bases each). With 1 base removed from V and 5 bases from J, the gap between germline ends came to 12 bases. The CDR3 covers 13 residues. Germline assignment: CDR1 DFQATT and CDR2 SNEGSKA (reference sequence). CDR3 DNA, as far as it was read: TGCAGTGCTAGAGGACAGGCGGGACACGAG. Translation gives CSARGQAGHE. The CDR3 reads in full as CSARGQAGHEQYF.

Note on this clone: The read terminates 3 residues ahead of where the CDR3 ends, so the germline J gene completes it. The chain joins TRBV7-2 to TRBJ2-3; no reliable D call. V was trimmed by 5 bases and J by 2 bases, leaving 11 bases between them. Germline V gene sequence: CDR1 SGHTA, CDR2 FQGNSA. The CDR3 contains 14 residues. CDR3 sequence: CASSATPNTDTQYF. The DNA read from the CDR3 is TGTGCCAGCAGCGCGACTCCAAACACAGATACG.

Comment on this clone: The read ends 3 residues before the CDR3 terminus; that terminus is restored from the germline J gene. The V call is TRBV20-1, the J call TRBJ2-1; 11 nucleotides match TRBD2. CDR1 and CDR2 from the germline V gene are DFQATT and SNEGSKA (reference sequence). Unmatched junction bases numbered 6, after V lost 0 bases and J lost 8 bases. The CDR3 sequence is 15 residues long. The sequenced part of the CDR3 DNA is TGCAGTGCTAGAGATCCACTAGCGGGAGCCTATGAG. Translating it yields CSARDPLAGAYE. The whole CDR3 protein is CSARDPLAGAYEQFF.

Considering frequency, this clone is medium-sized. The read comes to an end 3 residues before the CDR3 does, leaving the germline J gene to fill in the end. V and J are TRBV30 and TRBJ2-2; 9 bases are shared with TRBD2. The germline CDR1 and CDR2 sequences are GTSNPN and SVGIG (reference sequence). The trim removed 7 bases at V and 5 bases at J, leaving 11 bases unmatched. The CDR3 is 15 residues long. Partial CDR3 DNA: TGTGCCTCCCCAAGGGGAGCGGGAGGAACCGGGGAG. Translated: CASPRGAGGTGE. The whole CDR3 region reads CASPRGAGGTGELFF.

Worth noting for this clone: The read falls 3 residues short of the CDR3 end, and the missing part is taken from the germline J gene. V is TRBV18 and J is TRBJ1-2, with 9 bases lining up with TRBD1. V gave up 2 bases and J gave up 6 bases; unmatched junction bases: 1. This CDR3 is built from 13 residues. Per germline, CDR1 KGHSH and CDR2 LQKENI. This CDR3 reads CASSPTGGNGYTF. The sequenced part of the CDR3 DNA is TGTGCCAGCTCACCAACAGGGGGCAATGGC.

As concerns this clone: The CDR3 end lies 3 residues beyond the end of the read and is filled in from the germline J gene. The chain employs TRBV28 and TRBJ1-2; D unclear. This CDR3 spans 14 amino acids. Trimming took 3 bases from V and 5 from J, leaving 13 bases between them. Per germline, CDR1 MDHEN and CDR2 SYDVKM. Partial CDR3 DNA: TGTGCCAGCAGTTTGATGAATTTCGGGTATGGC. Translated: CASSLMNFGYG. Given in full, the CDR3 is CASSLMNFGYGYTF.

On this clone itself: The read falls 3 residues short of the CDR3 end, and the missing part is taken from the germline J gene. This chain uses TRBV11-3 with TRBJ1-1; 9 positions match TRBD1. CDR1 and CDR2 (germline): SGHNT, YENEEA. The CDR3 consists of 15 residues. Trimming cost V 5 bases and J 1 base; bases outside gene matches: 5. The CDR3 bases that were read are TGTGCCAGCAGCAAGACGGGACAGGGGAACACTGAA. Translated, it gives CASSKTGQGNTE. The complete CDR3 reads CASSKTGQGNTEAFF.

In regard to this clone: The sequence runs out 3 residues before the end of the CDR3; the remainder is reconstructed from the germline J gene. J is TRBJ2-7 and V is TRBV5-1, with TRBD1 identical over 7 bases. Germline-derived CDR1 and CDR2 are SGHRS and YFSETQ. This CDR3 comprises 13 residues. Trimming took 4 bases from V and 3 from J; bases not matched to a gene: 4. The CDR3 DNA, read in part, is TGCGCCAGCAGCGTCACAGGGGACTACGAG. Encoded protein: CASSVTGDYE. Given in full, the CDR3 is CASSVTGDYEQYF.

On this clone itself: The sequenced fragment ends 3 residues before the CDR3 boundary, so the rest is inferred from the germline J gene. The chain couples TRBV7-6 to TRBJ2-7, with D unresolved. Between the trimmed V and J ends, which lost 8 bases and 2 bases, there was a span of 13 bases. CDR1 SGHVS and CDR2 FNYEAQ come from the germline V gene. The CDR3 has 13 residues. This CDR3 is CASSLGRTYEQYF. Partial CDR3 DNA: TGTGCCAGCTCCCTTGGCAGGACCTACGAG.

As concerns this clone: Read sequence stops 3 residues before the CDR3 end, and the germline J gene provides the missing end. V usage is TRBV20-1 and J usage is TRBJ2-7; D perhaps matches TRBD1 (6 bases). The CDR3 totals 14 residues. The germline V gene encodes CDR1 DFQATT and CDR2 SNEGSKA (reference sequence). V dropped 6 bases and J dropped 0 bases, with 15 bases sitting between them. The CDR3 here is CSAGATDSSYEQYF. The CDR3 bases that were read are TGCAGTGCCGGGGCCACGGACAGCTCCTACGAG.

As to this clone: The CDR3 end is not reached by the read, which stops 3 residues before it; the germline J gene fills it in. The chain couples TRBV6-1 to TRBJ1-2, with TRBD1 identical over 11 bases. Germline values: CDR1 MNHNS, CDR2 SASEGT. The ends lost 4 bases at V and 4 bases at J; junction bases unmatched: 5. CDR3 size: 15 residues. The CDR3 loop is CASSATGTGGYGYTF. The sequenced part of the CDR3 DNA is TGTGCCAGCAGTGCCACCGGGACAGGGGGCTATGGC.

With respect to this clone: The read falls 3 residues short of the CDR3 end, and the missing part is taken from the germline J gene. This chain joins TRBV20-1 and TRBJ2-7; 10 bases are shared with TRBD2. The J segment lost 2 bases and the V segment lost 3 bases, leaving 7 bases of the junction unmatched. CDR3 length equals 15 residues. Germline loops: CDR1 DFQATT, CDR2 SNEGSKA (reference sequence). The CDR3 reads CSASDTSGKPYEQYF. CDR3 DNA, as far as it was read: TGCAGTGCTAGCGACACTAGCGGGAAGCCCTACGAG.

With regard to this clone: Read coverage stops 3 residues before the CDR3 terminus; the germline J gene supplies the remainder. V is TRBV30 and J is TRBJ1-2; TRBD1 matches at 9 bases. From germline, CDR1 is GTSNPN and CDR2 SVGIG (reference sequence). Trimming took 1 base from V and 6 from J; bases not matched to a gene: 6. CDR3 length: 14 residues. CDR3: CAWSAGQGLNGYTF. CDR3 bases read: TGTGCCTGGAGTGCAGGACAGGGGCTCAATGGC.

Worth noting for this clone: The read ends 3 residues early relative to the CDR3; the germline J gene fills the gap. The rearrangement joins TRBV7-9 to TRBJ2-2, with 9 bases identical to TRBD1. CDR3 size: 15 residues. J lost 5 bases, V lost 5 bases, and 6 bases had no gene match. Germline-derived CDR1 and CDR2 are SEHNR and FQNEAQ (reference sequence). CDR3 bases read: TGTGCCAGCAGCAAACAGGGGGCGACGACCGGGGAG. Protein: CASSKQGATTGE. The complete CDR3 reads CASSKQGATTGELFF.

As for this clone: The CDR3 end lies 3 residues beyond the end of the read and is filled in from the germline J gene. The V and J genes are TRBV6-4 and TRBJ2-2; TRBD1 agrees at 9 bases. This CDR3 has 15 residues. CDR1 MRHNA and CDR2 SNTAGT come from the germline V gene. V shed 6 bases, J shed 4 bases, and the junction held 6 bases outside the gene matches. CDR3 protein: CASRAGTGLTGELFF. The sequenced part of the CDR3 DNA is TGTGCCAGCAGAGCCGGGACAGGGCTCACCGGGGAG.

About this clone: The read falls 3 residues short of the CDR3 end, and the missing part is taken from the germline J gene. This chain uses TRBV18 with TRBJ2-1; TRBD2 matches 7 bases. This CDR3 is built from 16 residues. Germline lookup yields CDR1 KGHSH and CDR2 LQKENI. V was pared by 5 bases and J by 4 bases, with 11 bases of the junction left unmatched. CDR3 residues: CASSIRAGESYNEQFF. CDR3 bases read: TGTGCCAGCTCAATTAGGGCGGGAGAGTCTTACAATGAG. Combining the CDR3 with reference TRBV18 and TRBJ2-1 gives the whole variable domain NAGVMQNPRHLVRRRGQEARLRCSPMKGHSHVYWYRQLPEEGLKFMVYLQKENIIDESGMPKERFSAEFPKEGPSILRIQQVVRGDSAAYFCASSIRAGESYNEQFFGPGTRLTVL.

On this clone: The CDR3 extends 3 residues past the end of the read, so its final part is completed from the germline J gene. The chain carries TRBV20-1 and TRBJ2-7, with 9 bases fitting TRBD1. CDR3 length equals 15 residues. The V gene end was trimmed by 5 bases and the J gene end by 1 base; junction bases not matched to a gene: 9. The germline CDR1 and CDR2 sequences are DFQATT and SNEGSKA (reference sequence). The covered CDR3 bases are TGCAGTGCTGGAGGACAGGGGAAGTATTCCTACGAG. Protein sequence: CSAGGQGKYSYE. The complete CDR3 sequence is CSAGGQGKYSYEQYF.

Note on this clone: The read ends 3 residues before the CDR3 terminus; that terminus is restored from the germline J gene. The rearrangement joins TRBV18 to TRBJ2-7; 11 positions agree with TRBD2. CDR3 length equals 17 residues. V dropped 4 bases and J dropped 6; count of bases not matched to a gene: 14. CDR1 is KGHSH and CDR2 is LQKENI in the germline V gene. The CDR3 loop reads CASSLTLLAGGPGEQYF. CDR3 DNA, as far as it was read: TGTGCCAGCTCACTCACACTCTTAGCGGGAGGGCCGGGCGAG.

Comments on this clone: The read comes to an end 3 residues before the CDR3 does, leaving the germline J gene to fill in the end. This chain connects TRBV18 to TRBJ1-5; TRBD1 aligns across 8 bases. The length of the CDR3 is 17 residues. With 3 bases clipped from V and 3 bases from J, the junction kept 10 bases outside the gene matches. Germline-derived CDR1 and CDR2 are KGHSH and LQKENI. The chain's CDR3 is CASSPPGTGRINQPQHF. The CDR3 DNA, read in part, is TGTGCCAGCTCACCCCCTGGGACAGGCCGGATCAATCAGCCC. The complete variable domain, with remaining parts taken from reference TRBV18 and TRBJ1-5, reads NAGVMQNPRHLVRRRGQEARLRCSPMKGHSHVYWYRQLPEEGLKFMVYLQKENIIDESGMPKERFSAEFPKEGPSILRIQQVVRGDSAAYFCASSPPGTGRINQPQHFGDGTRLSIL.

Details on this clone: From the germline J gene comes the end of the CDR3, since the read stops 3 residues before it. This rearrangement joins TRBV20-1 to TRBJ2-3, with D maybe TRBD1 (6 bases). There are 15 residues in the CDR3. V lost 5 bases and J lost 5, with 20 bases in between. From germline, CDR1 is DFQATT and CDR2 SNEGSKA (reference sequence). The CDR3 spells CSAPWGRGKGDTQYF. CDR3 bases read: TGCAGTGCTCCCTGGGGCAGGGGAAAGGGAGATACG.

Points on this clone: The observed sequence ends 3 residues before the CDR3 terminus, with the missing tail filled in from the germline J gene. V gene TRBV18 combines with J gene TRBJ2-7, with TRBD1 matching 11 bases. From germline, CDR1 is KGHSH and CDR2 LQKENI. This CDR3 region has 15 residues. V was pared by 5 bases and J by 2 bases, with 5 bases of the junction left unmatched. CDR3 sequence reads: CASSAGQGAPYEQYF. CDR3 bases read: TGTGCCAGCTCAGCAGGACAGGGGGCTCCCTACGAG.

Notes on this clone: The read ends 3 residues before the CDR3 terminus; that terminus is restored from the germline J gene. The V gene is TRBV2, the J gene TRBJ1-3; D remains ambiguous. CDR1 and CDR2 (germline): SNHLY, FYNNEI. CDR3 length equals 15 residues. Trimming removed 6 bases from V and 4 bases from J, with 16 bases in between. Incomplete CDR3 DNA: TGTGCCAGCAGACCATCGACCGGGTTAGGAAACACC. Encoded protein: CASRPSTGLGNT. The whole CDR3 protein is CASRPSTGLGNTIYF.